A selection of T cell receptor beta chains follows, all from one sample in a study of cytomegalovirus exposure and HLA in healthy donors. Here immunoSEQ multiplex PCR was the method, and the copy in TCRdb shows in-frame clones only, minus some. Of around 150,000 clones in the sample, about four fifths were seen once. Sequenced input: PBMCs. These receptors originate from a man aged 45 to 65 in good health and CMV-seropositive. Each CDR3 is given with its conserved first and last residue. Each record gives: J gene, D gene, V gene, clone size, CDR3 protein, CDR3 DNA. A D gene is named only where the DNA matches it firmly. A row's size may be missing; if present it is once, few, many or a size class.

TRBJ1-1,.,TRBV28,.,CASSLPGRSGAFF,TGTGCCAGCAGTTTGCCGGGGAGGTCTGGAGCTTTCTTT
TRBJ1-6,.,TRBV6-5,.,CASTPRGTTRSPLHF,TGTGCCAGCACCCCCCGGGGGACTACACGTTCACCCCTCCACTTT
TRBJ2-3,.,TRBV18,.,CASSQESGTDTQYF,TGTGCCAGCTCACAAGAATCGGGCACAGATACGCAGTATTTT
TRBJ2-3,TRBD2,TRBV11-2,.,CASSLFSGIVQDTQYF,TGTGCCAGCAGCTTATTTAGCGGGATAGTCCAAGATACGCAGTATTTT
TRBJ1-4,.,TRBV28,once,CASSIRGREKLFF,TGTGCCAGCAGTATCAGGGGACGGGAAAAACTGTTTTTT
TRBJ2-5,.,TRBV6-1,.,CASRSNAGKETQYF,TGTGCCAGCAGGTCCAATGCAGGGAAAGAGACCCAGTACTTC
TRBJ2-7,.,TRBV11-2,.,CASSFAFAGTSYEQYF,TGTGCCAGCAGCTTCGCGTTTGCGGGAACCTCCTACGAGCAGTACTTC
TRBJ1-1,.,TRBV6-1,.,CASSEGEQHEAFF,TGTGCCAGCAGTGAAGGGGAGCAGCATGAAGCTTTCTTT
TRBJ2-3,TRBD2,TRBV29-1,.,CSVERGGADTQYF,TGCAGCGTTGAACGTGGGGGGGCAGATACGCAGTATTTT
TRBJ2-7,.,TRBV5-1,.,CASSLAADEQYF,TGCGCCAGCAGCTTGGCGGCGGACGAGCAGTACTTC
TRBJ2-3,.,TRBV5-1,.,CASSWGVRSTDTQYF,TGCGCCAGCAGCTGGGGGGTGAGGAGCACAGATACGCAGTATTTT
TRBJ1-6,.,TRBV30,.,CAWTARPSSYNSPLHF,TGTGCCTGGACCGCCAGGCCGAGCTCCTATAATTCACCCCTCCACTTT
TRBJ1-1,.,TRBV9,few,CASSVEEVFTEAFF,TGTGCCAGCAGCGTAGAAGAGGTTTTTACTGAAGCTTTCTTT
TRBJ2-3,TRBD2,TRBV9,few,CASSVAGRAADTQYF,TGTGCCAGCAGCGTAGCGGGGAGGGCCGCAGATACGCAGTATTTT
TRBJ2-3,TRBD1,TRBV11-2,.,CASSLVAGGGTDTQYF,TGTGCCAGCAGCTTAGTCGCAGGGGGCGGGACAGATACGCAGTATTTT
TRBJ2-7,TRBD1,TRBV6-6,.,CASSWDRDRGYEQYF,TGTGCCAGCAGCTGGGACCGGGACAGGGGCTACGAGCAGTACTTC
TRBJ2-1,TRBD2,TRBV6-5,once,CASSPGLSYNEQFF,TGTGCCAGCAGCCCGGGACTATCCTACAATGAGCAGTTCTTC
TRBJ2-7,TRBD2,TRBV5-5,.,CASRLQPGGVTYEQYF,TGTGCCAGCCGGCTTCAACCGGGGGGGGTTACCTACGAGCAGTACTTC
TRBJ2-1,TRBD2,TRBV5-1,.,CASSLGYGTSGRKDEQFF,TGCGCCAGCAGCTTGGGGTACGGGACTAGCGGGAGGAAGGATGAGCAGTTCTTC
TRBJ2-7,TRBD2,TRBV11-2,.,CASRLAGGSAYEQYF,TGTGCCAGCAGGTTAGCGGGAGGGAGCGCCTACGAGCAGTACTTC
TRBJ2-1,TRBD2,TRBV9,.,CASSVGVTSGPTDEQFF,TGTGCCAGCAGCGTAGGAGTAACTAGCGGGCCCACGGATGAGCAGTTCTTC
TRBJ2-5,TRBD2,TRBV7-2,.,CASSTRPGLGETQYF,TGTGCCAGCAGCACGCGGCCCGGACTAGGGGAGACCCAGTACTTC
TRBJ2-2,.,TRBV12-5,once,CASGSGAGELFF,TGTGCTAGTGGTTCGGGAGCCGGGGAGCTGTTTTTT
TRBJ2-7,TRBD1,TRBV30,.,CALRQGATYEQYF,TGTGCCTTGAGACAGGGGGCGACCTACGAGCAGTACTTC
TRBJ1-1,TRBD1,TRBV6-1,.,CASSSTGGTTEAFF,TGTGCCAGCAGTTCGACAGGGGGGACCACTGAAGCTTTCTTT
TRBJ2-2,TRBD1,TRBV18,once,CASSRTGNTGELFF,TGTGCCAGCTCCCGGACAGGAAACACCGGGGAGCTGTTTTTT
TRBJ1-5,.,TRBV27,.,CASSLVQNQPQHF,TGTGCCAGCAGTTTGGTACAGAATCAGCCCCAGCATTTT
TRBJ1-4,.,TRBV6-6,.,CASTSAALEANEKLFF,TGTGCCAGCACCTCGGCGGCCCTCGAGGCTAATGAAAAACTGTTTTTT
TRBJ1-2,.,TRBV5-4,.,CASSFSLSYGYTF,TGTGCCAGCAGCTTTAGTCTGTCTTATGGCTACACCTTC
TRBJ2-3,TRBD2,TRBV29-1,.,CSDTGLASDTQYF,TGCAGCGACACTGGACTAGCGAGCGATACGCAGTATTTT
TRBJ2-1,TRBD2,TRBV5-4,.,CASSWGGRGGYNEQFF,TGTGCCAGCAGCTGGGGGGGTCGGGGGGGATACAATGAGCAGTTCTTC
TRBJ2-1,TRBD1,TRBV5-6,few,CASSSVPGTGLYNEQFF,TGTGCCAGCAGCAGCGTCCCCGGGACAGGGCTCTACAATGAGCAGTTCTTC
TRBJ2-7,.,TRBV5-6,.,CASSLLREVYEQYF,TGTGCCAGCAGCTTGTTGAGGGAGGTCTACGAGCAGTACTTC
TRBJ2-5,.,TRBV5-1,.,CASSQWGPGETQYF,TGCGCCAGCAGCCAGTGGGGGCCCGGGGAGACCCAGTACTTC